Given below is one T cell receptor beta chain in context. Its antigen remains unidentified. Using immunoSEQ multiplex PCR, the repertoire was profiled, and TCRdb retains in-frame clones only, with some absent. The sample holds roughly 58,000 clones, less than 90% seen once. This sample stems from a study of OX40 agonist ivuxolimab in advanced cancers. Looking at the study overall: Intravenous ivuxolimab at 0.01 to 10 mg/kg was given to patients every 2 weeks.

Looked up from germline, CDR1 is PRHDT and CDR2 is FYEKMQ (reference sequence). The V end was cut by 5 bases, the J end by 3 bases, with 6 bases between. The CDR3 sequence is 12 residues long. Study-wide points: With doses of 0.1 to 3.0 mg/kg, CD4+ and CD8+ blood T cells had undergone clonal expansion by week 6.

This chain links TRBV13 with TRBJ2-3; D is unresolved. This TCR derives from an adult with an advanced solid tumor such as melanoma, head and neck, liver or kidney cancer. This specimen consisted of CD4+ or CD8+ T cells sorted from blood, obtained in a trial of the OX40 agonist ivuxolimab. CDR3: CASSLRTDTQYF. The CDR3 nucleotides read TGTGCCAGCAGCCTAAGAACAGATACGCAGTATTTT.